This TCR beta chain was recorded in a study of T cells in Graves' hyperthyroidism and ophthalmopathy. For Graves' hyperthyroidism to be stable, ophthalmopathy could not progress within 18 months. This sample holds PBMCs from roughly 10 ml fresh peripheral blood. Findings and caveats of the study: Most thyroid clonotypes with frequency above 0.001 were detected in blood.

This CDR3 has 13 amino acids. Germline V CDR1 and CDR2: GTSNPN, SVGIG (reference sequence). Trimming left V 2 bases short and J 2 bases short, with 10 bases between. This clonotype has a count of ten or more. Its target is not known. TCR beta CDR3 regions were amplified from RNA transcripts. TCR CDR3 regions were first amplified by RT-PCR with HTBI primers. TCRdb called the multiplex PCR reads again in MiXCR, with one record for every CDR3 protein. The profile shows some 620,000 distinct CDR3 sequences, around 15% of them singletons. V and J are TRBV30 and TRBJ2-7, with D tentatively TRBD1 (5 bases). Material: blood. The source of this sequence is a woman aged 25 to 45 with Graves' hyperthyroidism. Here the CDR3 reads CAWSSGLPYEQYF. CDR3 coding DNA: TGTGCCTGGAGTTCAGGGCTCCCCTACGAGCAGTACTTC. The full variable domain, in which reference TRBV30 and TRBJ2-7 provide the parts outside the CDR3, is SQTIHQWPATLVQPVGSPLSLECTVEGTSNPNLYWYRQAAGRGLQLLFYSVGIGQISSEVPQNLSASRPQDRQFILSSKKLLLSDSGFYLCAWSSGLPYEQYFGPGTRLTVT.